The 5 T cell receptor beta chains in this list originate from one sample, sequenced in a study of neurological immune-mediated disorders. One entry per CDR3 protein, called by TCRdb with MiXCR from the 5' RACE reads. Seen here are 87,000 or so distinct CDR3 sequences, roughly 3.2% observed once, and the top ten hold about 2.9%. What was sequenced was PBMCs. All receptors derive from a woman aged 50 to 60 with multiple sclerosis.

This clonotype has at least ten counts. The chain couples TRBV20-1 to TRBJ2-1; D is unclear. The CDR3 runs to 12 residues. The germline V gene has CDR1 DFQATT and CDR2 SNEGSKA (reference sequence). V dropped 6 bases and J dropped 1 base, with 7 bases sitting between them. The CDR3 sequence is CSAGKSYNEQFF. The CDR3 region has the DNA TGCAGTGCGGGGAAATCCTACAATGAGCAGTTCTTC.

This clonotype was detected many times. CDR3 protein: CASSLAQGASEQYF. The CDR3 DNA sequence: TGTGCCAGCAGCTTAGCACAGGGGGCGAGTGAGCAGTACTTC. The chain recombines TRBV7-2 with TRBJ2-7, with 9 bases that match TRBD1. The V gene end was trimmed by 0 bases and the J gene end by 7 bases; junction bases not matched to a gene: 4. CDR1 and CDR2 (germline): SGHTA, FQGNSA. This CDR3 region has 14 residues.

This clonotype was seen many times. This chain uses TRBV5-6 with TRBJ2-3, with 8 bases that match TRBD1. Germline V gives CDR1 SGHDT, CDR2 YYEEEE. This CDR3 is 16 amino acids long. V was clipped by 4 bases and J by 0 bases; unmatched bases: 7. The CDR3 DNA is TGTGCCAGCAGCCGACTTGGGACAGGTAGCACAGATACGCAGTATTTT. Translated: CASSRLGTGSTDTQYF.

Ten or more counts support this clonotype. V gene TRBV5-1 combines with J gene TRBJ2-2; no definite D call. Germline CDR1 and CDR2: SGHRS and YFSETQ. V was trimmed by 0 bases and J by 1 base, leaving 7 bases between them. This CDR3 spans 15 amino acids. CDR3 nucleotides: TGCGCCAGCAGCTTGGCAGTGGGGAACACCGGGGAGCTGTTTTTT. It encodes CASSLAVGNTGELFF.

This clonotype was counted many times. This chain links TRBV6-6 with TRBJ2-2, with TRBD2 identical over 11 bases. The CDR3 has 16 amino acids. Per germline, CDR1 MNHNY and CDR2 SVGAGI (reference sequence). After removal of 6 bases from V and 2 bases from J, the junction contained 5 bases not matched to a gene. The CDR3 nucleotides are TGTGCCAGCAGCCCTCTAGCGGGGGGCAACACCGGGGAGCTGTTTTTT. This codes for CASSPLAGGNTGELFF.